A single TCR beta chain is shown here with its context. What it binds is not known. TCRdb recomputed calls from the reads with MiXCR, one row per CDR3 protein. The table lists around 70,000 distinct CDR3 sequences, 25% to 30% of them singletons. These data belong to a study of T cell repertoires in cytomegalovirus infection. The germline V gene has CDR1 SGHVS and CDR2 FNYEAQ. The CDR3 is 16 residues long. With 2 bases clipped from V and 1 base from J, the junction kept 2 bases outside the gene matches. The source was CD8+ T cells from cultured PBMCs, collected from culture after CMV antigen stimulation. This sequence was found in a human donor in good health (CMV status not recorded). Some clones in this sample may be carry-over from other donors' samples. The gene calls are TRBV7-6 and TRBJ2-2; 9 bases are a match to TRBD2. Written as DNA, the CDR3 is TGTGCCAGCAGCTTACTAGCGGGGAAGAACACCGGGGAGCTGTTTTTT. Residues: CASSLLAGKNTGELFF.